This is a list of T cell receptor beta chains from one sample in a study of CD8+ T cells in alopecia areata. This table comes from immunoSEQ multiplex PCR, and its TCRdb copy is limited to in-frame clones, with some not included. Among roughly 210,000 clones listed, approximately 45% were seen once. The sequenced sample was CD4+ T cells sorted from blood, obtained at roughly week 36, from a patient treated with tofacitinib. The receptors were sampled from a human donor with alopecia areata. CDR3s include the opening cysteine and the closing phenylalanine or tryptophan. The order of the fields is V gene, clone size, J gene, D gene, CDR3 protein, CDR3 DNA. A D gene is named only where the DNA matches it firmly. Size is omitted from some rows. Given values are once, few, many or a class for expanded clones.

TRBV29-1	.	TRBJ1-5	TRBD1	CSVSAGQGNQPQHF	TGCAGCGTTTCCGCGGGACAGGGCAATCAGCCCCAGCATTTT
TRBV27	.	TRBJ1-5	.	CASSERNQPQHF	TGTGCCAGCAGTGAGCGCAATCAGCCCCAGCATTTT
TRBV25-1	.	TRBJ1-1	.	CASSGPMGGAEAFF	TGTGCCAGCAGTGGCCCCATGGGGGGAGCTGAAGCTTTCTTT
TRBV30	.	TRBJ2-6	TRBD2	CAWSVGRAGANVLTF	TGTGCCTGGAGTGTGGGGAGGGCTGGGGCCAACGTCCTGACTTTC
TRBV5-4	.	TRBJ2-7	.	CASSLRRDPTYEQYF	TGTGCCAGCAGCTTGCGGCGGGATCCCACCTACGAGCAGTACTTC
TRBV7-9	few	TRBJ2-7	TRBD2	CATTPLAGPSYEQYF	TGTGCCACGACCCCACTAGCGGGACCCTCCTACGAGCAGTACTTC
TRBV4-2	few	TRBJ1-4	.	CASSQGDLIEKLFF	TGTGCCAGCAGCCAAGGGGACCTGATTGAAAAACTGTTTTTT
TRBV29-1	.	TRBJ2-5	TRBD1	CSVGTGGSETQYF	TGCAGCGTGGGGACAGGGGGTTCGGAGACCCAGTACTTC
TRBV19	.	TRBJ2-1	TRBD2	CATHLAGFYNEQFF	TGTGCCACCCACCTAGCGGGATTCTACAATGAGCAGTTCTTC
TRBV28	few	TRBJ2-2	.	CASSIGTRTGELFF	TGTGCCAGCAGTATCGGGACTCGAACCGGGGAGCTGTTTTTT
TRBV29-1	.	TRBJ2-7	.	CSSRTRGPCTYEQYF	TGCAGCTCCCGCACGAGGGGCCCATGTACCTACGAGCAGTACTTC
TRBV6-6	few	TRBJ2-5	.	CASSNRDYQETQYF	TGTGCCAGCAGCAACAGGGATTACCAAGAGACCCAGTACTTC
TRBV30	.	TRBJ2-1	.	CAWGDEQFF	TGTGCCTGGGGGGATGAGCAGTTCTTC
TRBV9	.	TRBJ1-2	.	CASSVRPGVNYGYTF	TGTGCCAGCAGCGTCCGGCCGGGAGTAAACTATGGCTACACCTTC
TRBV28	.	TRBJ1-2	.	CASSSSRVPGGYTF	TGTGCCAGCAGTTCGAGCAGAGTTCCGGGTGGCTACACCTTC
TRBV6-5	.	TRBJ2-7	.	CASSYGQGATYEQYF	TGTGCCAGCAGTTACGGACAAGGGGCCACCTACGAGCAGTACTTC
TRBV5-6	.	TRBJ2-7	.	CASSLISGEQYF	TGTGCCAGCAGCTTGATCAGTGGCGAGCAGTACTTC
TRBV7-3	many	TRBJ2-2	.	CASSQRRGTGELFF	TGTGCCAGCAGCCAAAGGCGGGGCACCGGGGAGCTGTTTTTT
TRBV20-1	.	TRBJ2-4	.	CSARDPPGEYF	TGCAGTGCTAGAGACCCCCCAGGGGAGTACTTC
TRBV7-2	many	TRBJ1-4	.	CASSSFPRTRNEKLFF	TGTGCCAGCAGCTCCTTCCCGCGGACGAGGAATGAAAAACTGTTTTTT
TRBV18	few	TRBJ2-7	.	CASSPSLGEQYF	TGTGCCAGCTCACCCTCCTTGGGCGAGCAGTACTTC
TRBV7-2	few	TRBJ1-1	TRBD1	CASSLGTAEAFF	TGTGCCAGCAGCTTGGGGACAGCCGAAGCTTTCTTT
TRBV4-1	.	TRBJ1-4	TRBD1	CASSQSGQALREKLFF	TGCGCCAGCAGCCAGTCCGGACAGGCCCTTAGGGAAAAACTGTTTTTT
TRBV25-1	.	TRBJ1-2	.	CASRGAENGYTF	TGTGCCAGCCGCGGGGCAGAGAATGGCTACACCTTC
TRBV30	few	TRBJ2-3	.	CAWRTAGTDTQYF	TGTGCCTGGAGGACAGCGGGCACAGATACGCAGTATTTT
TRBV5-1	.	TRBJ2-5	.	CASRMDVQETQYF	TGCGCCAGCAGAATGGACGTCCAAGAGACCCAGTACTTC
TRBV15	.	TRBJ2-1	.	CATSRDAGTYNEQFF	TGTGCCACCAGCAGAGATGCAGGGACCTACAATGAGCAGTTCTTC
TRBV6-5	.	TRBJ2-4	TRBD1	CASSRGRRAKNIQYF	TGTGCCAGCAGCAGGGGGCGTAGAGCCAAAAACATTCAGTACTTC
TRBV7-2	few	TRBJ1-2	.	CASSPGRSAYGYTF	TGTGCCAGCAGCCCCGGACGTTCGGCCTATGGCTACACCTTC
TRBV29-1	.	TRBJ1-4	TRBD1	CSIGQGSEKLFF	TGCAGCATCGGACAGGGAAGTGAAAAACTGTTTTTT
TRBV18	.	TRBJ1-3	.	CASSPLGGNTIYF	TGTGCCAGCTCACCACTAGGAGGAAACACCATATATTTT
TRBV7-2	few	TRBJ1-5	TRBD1	CASSSPGTGGGQPQHF	TGTGCCAGCAGTAGTCCCGGGACAGGGGGCGGTCAGCCCCAGCATTTT
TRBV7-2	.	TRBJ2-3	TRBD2	CASTPLGSGADTQYF	TGTGCCAGCACCCCTTTAGGTAGCGGGGCAGATACGCAGTATTTT
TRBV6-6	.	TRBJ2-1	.	CASSYSPGTYNEQFF	TGTGCCAGCAGTTACTCGCCTGGGACCTACAATGAGCAGTTCTTC
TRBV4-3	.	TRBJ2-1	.	CASSQALLQPYNEQFF	TGCGCCAGCAGCCAAGCCTTACTGCAACCCTACAATGAGCAGTTCTTC
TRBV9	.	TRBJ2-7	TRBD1	CASSVGQGDMEQYF	TGTGCCAGCAGCGTAGGACAGGGGGATATGGAGCAGTACTTC
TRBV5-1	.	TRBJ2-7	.	CASSLDPASGNYEQYF	TGCGCCAGCAGCTTGGACCCAGCGAGTGGGAACTACGAGCAGTACTTC
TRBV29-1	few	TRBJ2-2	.	CSVVIMAYNTGELFF	TGCAGCGTTGTGATAATGGCTTACAACACCGGGGAGCTGTTTTTT
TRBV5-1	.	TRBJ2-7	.	CASSMTGMIYEQYF	TGCGCCAGCAGCATGACAGGAATGATCTACGAGCAGTACTTC
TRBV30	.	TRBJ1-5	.	CAWSASPQDQPQHF	TGTGCCTGGAGTGCTAGTCCCCAGGATCAGCCCCAGCATTTT
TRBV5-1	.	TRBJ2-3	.	CASSVGVPTDTQYF	TGCGCCAGCAGTGTTGGAGTGCCCACAGATACGCAGTATTTT
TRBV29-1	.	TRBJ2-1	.	CSVPGVYNEQFF	TGCAGCGTACCGGGGGTCTACAATGAGCAGTTCTTC
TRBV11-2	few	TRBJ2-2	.	CASSSTGTTGELFF	TGTGCCAGCAGCTCTACAGGGACCACCGGGGAGCTGTTTTTT
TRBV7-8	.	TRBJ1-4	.	CASSLGGLGEKLFF	TGTGCCAGCAGCTTAGGGGGATTGGGCGAAAAACTGTTTTTT
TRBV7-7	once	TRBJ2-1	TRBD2	CASSPRLAFSYNEQFF	TGTGCCAGCAGTCCGCGACTAGCGTTCTCCTACAATGAGCAGTTCTTC
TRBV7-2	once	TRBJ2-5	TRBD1	CASSLGDRVQETQYF	TGTGCCAGCAGCTTAGGGGACAGGGTCCAAGAGACCCAGTACTTC
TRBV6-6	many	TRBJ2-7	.	CASSYRRGGGMYEQYF	TGTGCCAGCAGTTACAGGCGGGGAGGAGGAATGTACGAGCAGTACTTC
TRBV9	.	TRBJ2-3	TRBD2	CASSVSSGRVNTQYF	TGTGCCAGCAGCGTATCCAGCGGGAGGGTCAATACGCAGTATTTT
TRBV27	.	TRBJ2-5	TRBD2	CASSLLGQTSGSQETQYF	TGTGCCAGCAGTTTACTCGGTCAGACTAGCGGGAGTCAGGAGACCCAGTACTTC
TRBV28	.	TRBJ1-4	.	CASSSSDRSEKLFF	TGTGCCAGCAGTTCGTCGGACCGTAGTGAAAAACTGTTTTTT
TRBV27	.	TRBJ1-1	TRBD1	CASSAQGRTEAFF	TGTGCCAGCAGTGCACAGGGGAGGACTGAAGCTTTCTTT
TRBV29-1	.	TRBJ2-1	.	CSVEGEQYNEQFF	TGCAGCGTTGAAGGGGAACAGTACAATGAGCAGTTCTTC
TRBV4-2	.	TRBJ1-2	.	CASSQGKVGYTF	TGTGCCAGCAGCCAAGGCAAGGTCGGCTACACCTTC
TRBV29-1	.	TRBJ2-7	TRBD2	CSVVLAGDEQYF	TGCAGCGTTGTCTTAGCGGGAGACGAGCAGTACTTC